This is a list of T cell receptor beta chains from one sample in a study of response to subunit inactivated influenza vaccine. Via MiXCR, TCRdb re-called the RT-PCR reads, giving one row per CDR3 protein. In the table there are hundreds of thousands of distinct CDR3 sequences, roughly 27% of which are singletons. This material consisted of CD4+ T cells sorted from PBMCs, taken approximately 5 days after vaccination. The origin of the receptors is a man over 45 who received an inactivated influenza vaccine. The CDR3 runs from the conserved cysteine through the conserved F or W. A D gene is named only where the DNA matches it firmly. Rows give clone size only sometimes, using once, few, many, or a class for an expanded clone.

j_call | v_call | clone_size | d_call | cdr3_nt | cdr3_aa
TRBJ2-7 | TRBV28 | - | - | TGTGCCAGCAGTCGGGCGCTAGCGTCGAGCTCCTACGAGCAGTACTTC | CASSRALASSSYEQYF
TRBJ1-4 | TRBV7-8 | many | TRBD1 | TGTGCCAGCAGCCCCGAACAGGGGTTCCATGAAAAACTGTTTTTT | CASSPEQGFHEKLFF
TRBJ1-2 | TRBV29-1 | - | - | TGCAGCGTTGAAGTCCAAGACTATGGCTACACCTTC | CSVEVQDYGYTF
TRBJ2-7 | TRBV20-1 | - | - | TGCAGTGCACCGCCCCCGGTAAACTCCTACGAGCAGTACTTC | CSAPPPVNSYEQYF
TRBJ2-6 | TRBV5-1 | few | TRBD1 | TGCGCCAGCAGTTCTCGGGACAGGGTACCTGGGGCCAACGTCCTGACTTTC | CASSSRDRVPGANVLTF
TRBJ1-1 | TRBV19 | - | - | TGTGCCAGTAGGGGAGGTAAACCCATGAACACTGAAGCTTTCTTT | CASRGGKPMNTEAFF
TRBJ1-3 | TRBV5-1 | - | - | TGCGCCAGCAGCATCGATTCTGGAAACACCATATATTTT | CASSIDSGNTIYF
TRBJ2-7 | TRBV7-2 | few | TRBD2 | TGTGCCAGCAGCTTAGTAGGACTAGCTTCCCACGAGCAGTACTTC | CASSLVGLASHEQYF
TRBJ2-7 | TRBV6-2/TRBV6-3 | - | - | TGTGCCAGCATAGCAAGCTCCTACGAGCAGTACTTC | CASIASSYEQYF
TRBJ2-4 | TRBV5-5 | - | - | TGTGCCAGCAGCTTGTGGGGGGCAGCCAAAAACATTCAGTACTTC | CASSLWGAAKNIQYF
TRBJ2-1 | TRBV7-2 | - | TRBD2 | TGTGCCAGCAGGGGAGGGACTAGCGGGAGCAATGAGCAGTTCTTC | CASRGGTSGSNEQFF
TRBJ2-1 | TRBV10-3 | - | - | TGTGCCATCAGGGACCGATCTAGTCTCAACAATGAGCAGTTCTTC | CAIRDRSSLNNEQFF
TRBJ2-2 | TRBV6-1 | - | - | TGTGCCAGCAGTGGGGCCCAGCTCTGGGGGGCTCCGGCGGGGGAGCTGTTTTTT | CASSGAQLWGAPAGELFF
TRBJ2-1 | TRBV18 | - | - | TGTGCCAGCTCACCACCAGGACAGAGGGCATTGAATGAGCAGTTCTTC | CASSPPGQRALNEQFF
TRBJ2-3 | TRBV19 | few | TRBD2 | TGTGCCAGTAGTTTTGGCGGGGGTGGCACAGATACGCAGTATTTT | CASSFGGGGTDTQYF
TRBJ2-7 | TRBV27 | - | - | TGTGCCAGCAGTTATCGGGGTCACTACGAGCAGTACTTC | CASSYRGHYEQYF
TRBJ2-3 | TRBV29-1 | - | - | TGCAGCGTTGAAGGAAGGGCCTCCACAGATACGCAGTATTTT | CSVEGRASTDTQYF
TRBJ2-5 | TRBV24-1 | - | TRBD2 | TGTGCCACCAGTGACCCGGGACTATTACAAGAGACCCAGTACTTC | CATSDPGLLQETQYF
TRBJ2-5 | TRBV7-8 | many | - | TGTGCCAGCAGTTTAGGAGGCGGGACCCAGTACTTC | CASSLGGGTQYF
TRBJ1-1 | TRBV5-1 | - | - | TGCGCCAGCAGCTTGGATGGCCGGCGGGACCCTACCAGTGAAGCTTTCTTT | CASSLDGRRDPTSEAFF
TRBJ2-2 | TRBV5-1 | few | - | TGCGCCAGCAGCTTGGCACAGCCATCCACCGGGGAGCTGTTTTTT | CASSLAQPSTGELFF
TRBJ2-3 | TRBV6-2/TRBV6-3 | - | - | TGTGCCACCGGGATGACAGATACGCAGTATTTT | CATGMTDTQYF
TRBJ1-1 | TRBV4-1 | - | - | TGCGCCAGCAGTCCATGGGAGGGTAACACTGAAGCTTTCTTT | CASSPWEGNTEAFF
TRBJ2-2 | TRBV29-1 | - | TRBD2 | TGCAGCGTTGAAGATATGGGACTAGCGGGAGGACACACGTGGGAGCTGTTTTTT | CSVEDMGLAGGHTWELFF
TRBJ1-6 | TRBV12-3/TRBV12-4 | few | - | TGTGCCAGCAGTTTATCAGGGGTCTATTCACCCCTCCACTTT | CASSLSGVYSPLHF
TRBJ2-5 | TRBV6-2/TRBV6-3 | few | - | TGTGCCAGCCGAGCGGAACCGTACCAAGAGACCCAGTACTTC | CASRAEPYQETQYF
TRBJ1-2 | TRBV12-3/TRBV12-4 | many | TRBD1 | TGTGCCAGTACAGGGGGCTATGGCTACACCTTC | CASTGGYGYTF
TRBJ2-5 | TRBV6-1 | - | TRBD1 | TGTGCCAGCACTCCCCTCGGACAGGGCCAAGAGACCCAGTACTTC | CASTPLGQGQETQYF
TRBJ2-7 | TRBV10-2 | - | TRBD1 | TGCGCCAGCGGCGGACAGGGATGGGGCGAGCAGTACTTC | CASGGQGWGEQYF
TRBJ1-6 | TRBV20-1 | few | - | TGCAGTGCTAGAACAGGGAGTAATTCACCCCTCCACTTT | CSARTGSNSPLHF
TRBJ2-1 | TRBV6-1 | - | TRBD2 | TGTGCCAGCAGACACAAGGCGGGGGGGCCCTATGAGCAGTTCTTC | CASRHKAGGPYEQFF
TRBJ2-7 | TRBV4-2 | - | - | TGTGCCAGCAGCCAGGCTTCGGGTAGCGCTGGGTCCTACGAGCAGTACTTC | CASSQASGSAGSYEQYF
TRBJ2-1 | TRBV4-3 | - | - | TGCGCCAGCAGCCAAGATATTCAGGGGCCTAGTGAGCAGTTCTTC | CASSQDIQGPSEQFF
TRBJ1-1 | TRBV6-2/TRBV6-3 | few | TRBD1 | TGTGCCAGCAGTTACCCGACAGGGCTGAACACTGAAGCTTTCTTT | CASSYPTGLNTEAFF
TRBJ2-6 | TRBV20-1 | - | - | TGCAGTGCTACGCCTGGGATCTCCAACGTCCTGACTTTC | CSATPGISNVLTF
TRBJ2-5 | TRBV7-8 | - | - | TGTGCCAGCAGCTTAGACGTCTTGGTGGCCCAGTACTTC | CASSLDVLVAQYF
TRBJ2-2 | TRBV6-5 | - | TRBD1 | TGTGCCAGCAGTTACACGGGACAGGGGATTTCCGGGGAGCTGTTTTTT | CASSYTGQGISGELFF
TRBJ2-1 | TRBV7-8 | few | TRBD1 | TGTGCCAGCAGCTTTACGGACAGGGAGTCCTACAATGAGCAGTTCTTC | CASSFTDRESYNEQFF
TRBJ1-6 | TRBV18 | few | TRBD1 | TGTGCCAGCTCACCAGACAGGGCCAATTCACCCCTCCACTTT | CASSPDRANSPLHF
TRBJ1-1 | TRBV10-3 | - | TRBD1 | TGTGCCATCAGTCCGACAGGGGTGACTGAAGCTTTCTTT | CAISPTGVTEAFF